A single sample is the source of the 25 T cell receptor beta chains below, sequenced in a study of shared clonotypes between healthy human individuals. The assay was immunoSEQ multiplex PCR, and TCRdb's table has in-frame clones only and misses some. The table lists 1.6 million or so clones, roughly 96% of them singletons. Material for sequencing was naive CD4+ T cells sorted from blood. Subset described: CD45RA+ positively selected. The receptors come from a man aged 30-40 years in good health.

V usage is TRBV5-1 and J usage is TRBJ2-3, with TRBD2 matching 16 bases. With V trimmed by 4 bases and J by 3 bases, 8 bases remained unmatched. CDR1 and CDR2 (germline): SGHRS, YFSETQ. The CDR3 covers 18 residues. CDR3 protein: CASSRGLAGGLTTDTQYF. CDR3 nucleotide sequence: TGCGCCAGCAGCCGGGGACTAGCGGGAGGGCTCACGACAGATACGCAGTATTTT.

This sequence joins TRBV5-6 and TRBJ2-7; the D is unclear. Trimming cost V 3 bases and J 2 bases, with 9 bases left between them. This CDR3 region has 13 residues. Germline V CDR1 and CDR2: SGHDT, YYEEEE. This chain's CDR3 is CASSSSLPYEQYF. For the CDR3, the DNA is TGTGCCAGCAGCTCGAGCCTCCCCTACGAGCAGTACTTC. Full variable domain (remainder filled in from reference TRBV5-6 and TRBJ2-7): DAGVTQSPTHLIKTRGQQVTLRCSPKSGHDTVSWYQQALGQGPQFIFQYYEEEERQRGNFPDRFSGHQFPNYSSELNVNALLLGDSALYLCASSSSLPYEQYFGPGTRLTVT.

Of note for this clone: Other DNA sequences from this sample encode an identical CDR3 as well. The DNA for the CDR3 is TGCGCCAGCAGCTTGGCACTAGCGGGAGTAACAGATACGCAGTATTTT. Protein product: CASSLALAGVTDTQYF. The chain employs TRBV5-1 and TRBJ2-3; 11 bases agree with TRBD2. The CDR3 extends over 16 amino acids. Germline loops: CDR1 SGHRS, CDR2 YFSETQ. V gave up 0 bases and J gave up 3 bases; unmatched junction bases: 3. Full variable domain (remainder filled in from reference TRBV5-1 and TRBJ2-3): KAGVTQTPRYLIKTRGQQVTLSCSPISGHRSVSWYQQTPGQGLQFLFEYFSETQRNKGNFPGRFSGRQFSNSRSEMNVSTLELGDSALYLCASSLALAGVTDTQYFGPGTRLTVL.

V gene TRBV19 combines with J gene TRBJ2-7; either TRBD1 or TRBD2 may fit D (5 bases each). The V gene lost 4 bases and the J gene lost 2 bases, with 12 bases spanning the gap. Germline V gene sequence: CDR1 LNHDA, CDR2 SQIVND (reference sequence). This CDR3 has 14 amino acids. This chain's CDR3 is CASSSRDPAYEQYF. In nucleotides, the CDR3 is TGTGCCAGTAGTAGCCGGGACCCAGCCTACGAGCAGTACTTC.

The chain couples TRBV7-3 to TRBJ2-1; D may match TRBD1 or TRBD2 (5 bases each). V was trimmed by 1 base and J by 6 bases, leaving 10 bases between them. Per the germline V gene, CDR1 is SGHTA and CDR2 is FQGTGA. CDR3 length: 14 residues. CDR3 bases: TGTGCCAGCAGCTTAATGGGGGTCCCCAATGAGCAGTTCTTC. It codes for CASSLMGVPNEQFF.

The V gene is TRBV18, the J gene TRBJ2-1, with TRBD2 identical over 10 bases. Germline loops: CDR1 KGHSH, CDR2 LQKENI. The CDR3 is 14 residues long. With V trimmed by 8 bases and J by 8 bases, 9 bases remained unmatched. The CDR3 reads CASRLAGVADEQFF. CDR3 in DNA: TGTGCCAGCCGTCTAGCGGGAGTAGCGGATGAGCAGTTCTTC.

The chain combines TRBV2 with TRBJ1-4, with D perhaps matching TRBD1 (6 bases). The CDR3 is made up of 12 amino acids. Germline V gene data show CDR1 as SNHLY and CDR2 as FYNNEI. Trimming removed 6 bases at V and 10 bases at J, with 12 bases between. CDR3 DNA sequence: TGTGCCAGCAGGAAGGAGGGGGGAAAACTGTTTTTT. This sequence encodes CASRKEGGKLFF.

The gene calls are TRBV5-4 and TRBJ1-1; TRBD1 aligns across 8 bases. Germline CDR1 SGHNT, CDR2 YYREEE (reference sequence). The CDR3 covers 15 residues. With V trimmed by 4 bases and J by 1 base, 6 bases remained unmatched. CDR3 region: CASSLMTGENTEAFF. As DNA, the CDR3 is TGTGCCAGCAGCCTTATGACAGGGGAGAACACTGAAGCTTTCTTT.

V and J are TRBV10-3 and TRBJ2-7; 8 bases are shared with TRBD2. V trimming: 5 bases; J trimming: 5 bases; junction bases outside the gene matches: 11. Germline loops: CDR1 ENHRY, CDR2 SYGVKD. The CDR3 is 15 residues long. DNA for the CDR3: TGTGCCATCAGTCGATCAGCGGGAGTCACCCACGAGCAGTACTTC. Translation: CAISRSAGVTHEQYF.

The chain recombines TRBV18 with TRBJ2-7; D remains ambiguous. Per germline, CDR1 KGHSH and CDR2 LQKENI. V was cut by 0 bases and J by 3 bases, with 6 bases left in between. The CDR3 is 13 residues long. The CDR3 DNA reads TGTGCCAGCTCACCACCGGCCTACTACGAGCAGTACTTC. It encodes CASSPPAYYEQYF.

The chain combines TRBV5-1 with TRBJ1-5, with D tentatively TRBD1 (5 bases). The germline gives CDR1 SGHRS, CDR2 YFSETQ. The CDR3 consists of 15 residues. The V end lost 1 base, the J end lost 1 base, and 9 bases lay between the germline ends. CDR3 region: CASSLYGGSNQPQHF. The CDR3 nucleotides are TGCGCCAGCAGCTTGTACGGGGGGAGCAATCAGCCCCAGCATTTT.

This chain connects TRBV27 to TRBJ1-5; no definite D call. The germline V and J ends were trimmed by 1 base and 4 bases, with 5 bases remaining between them. The germline V gene has CDR1 MNHEY and CDR2 SMNVEV (reference sequence). The CDR3 is 13 amino acids. Written as DNA, the CDR3 is TGTGCCAGCAGTTTATATCGTAATCAGCCCCAGCATTTT. Translation: CASSLYRNQPQHF.

This clone has a single count. This sequence joins TRBV5-8 and TRBJ2-1, with 9 bases identical to TRBD1. V shed 0 bases, J shed 7 bases, and the junction held 5 bases outside the gene matches. Per the germline V gene, CDR1 is SGHTS and CDR2 is YDEGEE. The CDR3 covers 15 residues. CDR3: CASSLVRDRDNEQFF. CDR3 coding DNA: TGTGCCAGCAGCTTGGTGAGGGACAGGGATAATGAGCAGTTCTTC.

This sequence joins TRBV7-2 and TRBJ1-1, with no clear D. Germline V gene sequence: CDR1 SGHTA, CDR2 FQGNSA. Trimming shortened V by 5 bases and J by 1 base, and 11 bases separated the two germline ends. The CDR3 covers 14 residues. The CDR3 is CASSPPRANTEAFF. CDR3 coding DNA: TGTGCCAGCAGCCCCCCCCGGGCGAACACTGAAGCTTTCTTT.

The CDR3 loop reads CASSLGTSFTDTQYF. The DNA for the CDR3 is TGTGCCAGCAGCTTAGGGACTAGTTTTACAGATACGCAGTATTTT. The J gene is TRBJ2-3, the V gene TRBV7-6, with TRBD2 matching over 7 bases. Germline CDR1 is SGHVS and CDR2 is FNYEAQ. The V gene end was trimmed by 1 base and the J gene end by 3 bases; junction bases not matched to a gene: 4. The CDR3 sequence is 15 residues long.

This sequence joins TRBV5-1 and TRBJ2-7; D unclear. CDR3 size: 15 residues. V was pared by 1 base and J by 3 bases, with 14 bases between. Looked up from germline, CDR1 is SGHRS and CDR2 is YFSETQ. The CDR3 region is CASSLLGANNYEQYF. The CDR3 DNA is TGCGCCAGCAGCTTGTTGGGCGCGAACAACTACGAGCAGTACTTC.

This chain joins TRBV7-9 and TRBJ1-5, with 7 bases matching TRBD1. The J segment lost 0 bases and the V segment lost 4 bases, leaving 6 bases of the junction unmatched. Germline CDR1 is SEHNR and CDR2 is FQNEAQ (reference sequence). This CDR3 contains 16 residues. This CDR3 reads CASSSIQGHSNQPQHF. In DNA, the CDR3 is TGTGCCAGCAGCTCAATACAGGGGCATAGCAATCAGCCCCAGCATTTT.

The V gene is TRBV5-5, the J gene TRBJ2-3; 9 bases line up with TRBD2. V lost 0 bases to trimming and J lost 0 bases; unmatched junction nucleotides: 2. The CDR3 totals 16 residues. From germline, CDR1 is SGHKS and CDR2 YYEKEE (reference sequence). CDR3 nucleotide sequence: TGTGCCAGCAGCTTGGGACTAGCGGATAGCACAGATACGCAGTATTTT. Its protein product is CASSLGLADSTDTQYF.

The rearrangement joins TRBV5-1 to TRBJ2-3; tentative D call: TRBD2 (6 bases). CDR3 length: 14 amino acids. V shed 0 bases and J shed 8 bases, with 13 bases lying between them. CDR1 is SGHRS, CDR2 YFSETQ, per germline. The CDR3: CASSLGTTVGTQYF. As DNA, the CDR3 is TGCGCCAGCAGCTTGGGGACTACCGTCGGTACGCAGTATTTT.

About this clone: The junction departs from the called germline gene at one end, perhaps through a read error. The chain couples TRBV6-1 to TRBJ2-5; 7 bases line up with TRBD1. Looked up from germline, CDR1 is MNHNS and CDR2 is SASEGT. This CDR3 has 13 amino acids. CDR3 protein: CASTLTGSEAQYF. The CDR3 nucleotides read TGTGCCAGCACCCTGACAGGGTCAGAGGCCCAGTACTTC.

The V call is TRBV28, the J call TRBJ2-7; TRBD1 matches 10 bases. Germline CDR1 is MDHEN and CDR2 is SYDVKM. Trimming removed 2 bases from V and 7 bases from J; junction bases left unmatched: 14. The CDR3 covers 17 residues. Here the CDR3 reads CASSLRVQDRGLGEQYF. CDR3 coding DNA: TGTGCCAGCAGTTTAAGGGTACAGGACAGGGGGTTAGGAGAGCAGTACTTC.

About this clone itself: Distinct nucleotide sequences in the sample also encode this CDR3. The chain carries TRBV25-1 and TRBJ2-2, with D unresolved. Trimming shortened V by 3 bases and J by 4 bases, and 0 bases separated the two germline ends. CDR3 size: 11 residues. In germline, CDR1 is MGHDK, CDR2 SYGVNS. CDR3 coding DNA: TGTGCCAGCAGTGACACCGGGGAGCTGTTTTTT. Its protein is CASSDTGELFF.

The gene calls are TRBV2 and TRBJ2-1; the match to TRBD2 covers 11 bases. CDR1 and CDR2 (germline): SNHLY, FYNNEI. The CDR3 has 14 residues. J gave up 7 bases and V 8 bases, and 7 bases lay outside the gene matches. DNA for the CDR3: TGTGCCAGCCAGCCGGGACTAGCGGCGAATGAGCAGTTCTTC. It specifies CASQPGLAANEQFF.

The rearrangement uses TRBV28 and TRBJ1-2; D call uncertain. Trimming removed 3 bases from V and 1 base from J, with 6 bases in between. The CDR3 has 13 amino acids. Germline V gene data show CDR1 as MDHEN and CDR2 as SYDVKM. The DNA of the CDR3 is TGTGCCAGCAGTTTCCAGCGTAACTATGGCTACACCTTC. This codes for CASSFQRNYGYTF.

The V and J genes are TRBV7-9 and TRBJ2-3; the match to TRBD2 covers 8 bases. Germline values: CDR1 SEHNR, CDR2 FQNEAQ (reference sequence). This CDR3 has 16 residues. V lost 6 bases to trimming and J lost 3 bases; unmatched junction nucleotides: 11. CDR3 residues: CASSTTGGRKTDTQYF. CDR3 DNA sequence: TGTGCCAGCAGTACGACTGGCGGGAGGAAGACAGATACGCAGTATTTT.